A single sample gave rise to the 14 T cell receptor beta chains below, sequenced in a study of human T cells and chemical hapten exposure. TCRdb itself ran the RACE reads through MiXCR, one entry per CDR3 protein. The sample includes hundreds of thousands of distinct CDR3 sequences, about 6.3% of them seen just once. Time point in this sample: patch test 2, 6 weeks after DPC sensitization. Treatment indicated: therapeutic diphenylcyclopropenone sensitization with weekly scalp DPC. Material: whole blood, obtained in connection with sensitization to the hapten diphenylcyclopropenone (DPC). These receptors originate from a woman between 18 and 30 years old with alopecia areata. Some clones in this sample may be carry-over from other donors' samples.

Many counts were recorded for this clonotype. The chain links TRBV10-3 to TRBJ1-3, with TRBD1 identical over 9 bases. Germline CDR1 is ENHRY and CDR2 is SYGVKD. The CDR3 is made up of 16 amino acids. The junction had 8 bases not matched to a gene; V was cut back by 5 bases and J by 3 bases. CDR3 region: CAISRLQGASGNTIYF. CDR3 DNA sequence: TGTGCCATCAGTAGACTACAGGGGGCAAGTGGAAACACCATATATTTT.

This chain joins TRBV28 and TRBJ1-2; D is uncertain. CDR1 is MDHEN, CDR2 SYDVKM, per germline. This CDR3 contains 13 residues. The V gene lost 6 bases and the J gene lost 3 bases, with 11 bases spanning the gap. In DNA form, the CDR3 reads TGTGCCAGCAGGGTAGGATCCCACTATGGCTACACCTTC. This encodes CASRVGSHYGYTF.

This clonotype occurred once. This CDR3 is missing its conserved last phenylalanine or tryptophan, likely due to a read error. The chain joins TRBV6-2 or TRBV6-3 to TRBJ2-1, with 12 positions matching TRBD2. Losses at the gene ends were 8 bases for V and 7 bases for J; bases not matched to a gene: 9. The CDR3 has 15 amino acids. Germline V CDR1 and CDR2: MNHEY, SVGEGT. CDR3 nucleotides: TGTGCCAGCCATCATCGACTAGCGGGGGTAAATGAGCAGTTCCTC. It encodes CASHHRLAGVNEQFL.

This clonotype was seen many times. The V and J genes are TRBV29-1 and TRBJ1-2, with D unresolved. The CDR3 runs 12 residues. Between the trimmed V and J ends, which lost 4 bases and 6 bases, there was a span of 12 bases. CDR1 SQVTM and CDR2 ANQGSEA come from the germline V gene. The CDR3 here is CSVAELRDGYTF. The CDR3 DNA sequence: TGCAGCGTTGCTGAGTTGAGGGATGGCTACACCTTC.

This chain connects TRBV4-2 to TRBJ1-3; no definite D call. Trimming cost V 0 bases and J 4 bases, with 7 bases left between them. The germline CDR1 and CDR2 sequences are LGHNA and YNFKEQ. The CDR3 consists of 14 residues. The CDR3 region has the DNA TGTGCCAGCAGCCAAGATATGTCCGGAAACACCATATATTTT. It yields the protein CASSQDMSGNTIYF.

The DNA of the CDR3 is TGTGCCACCCGCGATATGGCGGGGGAAGCTTTCTTT. Translation: CATRDMAGEAFF. The chain recombines TRBV24-1 with TRBJ1-1; D not certain. The CDR3 contains 12 residues. The germline V gene has CDR1 KGHDR and CDR2 SFDVKD. With 9 bases removed from V and 8 bases from J, the gap between germline ends came to 15 bases.

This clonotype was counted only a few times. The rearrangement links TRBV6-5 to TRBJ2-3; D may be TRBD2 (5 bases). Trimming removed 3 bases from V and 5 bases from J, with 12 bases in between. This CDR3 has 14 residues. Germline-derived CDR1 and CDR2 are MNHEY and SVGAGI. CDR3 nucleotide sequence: TGTGCCAGCAGTTATACCGGACGGGGAGATACGCAGTATTTT. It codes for CASSYTGRGDTQYF.

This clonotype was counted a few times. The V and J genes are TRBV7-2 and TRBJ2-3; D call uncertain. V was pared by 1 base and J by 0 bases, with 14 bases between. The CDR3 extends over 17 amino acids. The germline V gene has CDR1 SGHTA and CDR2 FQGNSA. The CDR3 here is CASSLGYGFLSTDTQYF. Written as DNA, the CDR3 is TGTGCCAGCAGCTTAGGTTACGGTTTCCTTAGCACAGATACGCAGTATTTT.

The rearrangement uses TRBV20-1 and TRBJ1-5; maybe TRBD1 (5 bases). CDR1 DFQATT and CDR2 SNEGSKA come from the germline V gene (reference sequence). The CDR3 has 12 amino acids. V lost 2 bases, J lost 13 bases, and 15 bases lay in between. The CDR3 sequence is CSARSFLQVQHF. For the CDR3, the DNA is TGCAGTGCTAGATCCTTCTTACAGGTTCAGCATTTT.

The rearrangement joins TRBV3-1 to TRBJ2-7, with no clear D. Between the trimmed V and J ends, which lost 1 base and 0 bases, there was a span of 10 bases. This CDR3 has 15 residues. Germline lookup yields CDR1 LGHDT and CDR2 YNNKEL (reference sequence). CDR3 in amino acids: CASSQVCSFSYEQYF. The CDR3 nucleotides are TGTGCCAGCAGCCAAGTATGCAGTTTCTCCTACGAGCAGTACTTC.

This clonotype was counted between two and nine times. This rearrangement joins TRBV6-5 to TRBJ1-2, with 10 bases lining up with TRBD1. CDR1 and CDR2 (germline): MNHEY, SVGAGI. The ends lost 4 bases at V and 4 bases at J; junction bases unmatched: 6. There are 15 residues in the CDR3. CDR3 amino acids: CASSLEGQGFYGYTF. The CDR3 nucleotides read TGTGCCAGCAGTTTGGAGGGACAGGGGTTCTATGGCTACACCTTC.

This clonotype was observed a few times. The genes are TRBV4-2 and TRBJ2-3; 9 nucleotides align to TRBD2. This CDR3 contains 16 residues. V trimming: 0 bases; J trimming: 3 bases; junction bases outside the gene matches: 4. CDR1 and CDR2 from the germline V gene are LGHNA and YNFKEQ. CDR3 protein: CASSQDRAGGTDTQYF. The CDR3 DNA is TGTGCCAGCAGCCAAGATCGCGCGGGGGGGACAGATACGCAGTATTTT.

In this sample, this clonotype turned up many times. CDR3 nucleotide sequence: TGTGCCAGCAGCGCAACCTGGAATCAGCCCCAGCATTTT. Encoded protein: CASSATWNQPQHF. The chain carries TRBV12-3 or TRBV12-4 and TRBJ1-5; D gene uncertain. The CDR3 is made up of 13 amino acids. V was pared by 6 bases and J by 4 bases, with 10 bases between.

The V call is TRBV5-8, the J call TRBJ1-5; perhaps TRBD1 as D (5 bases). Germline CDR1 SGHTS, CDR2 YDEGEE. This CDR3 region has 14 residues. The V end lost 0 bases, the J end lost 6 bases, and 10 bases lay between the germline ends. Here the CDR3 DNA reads TGTGCCAGCAGCTTGGAACAGGCAGGTCAGCCCCAGCATTTT. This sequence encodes CASSLEQAGQPQHF.